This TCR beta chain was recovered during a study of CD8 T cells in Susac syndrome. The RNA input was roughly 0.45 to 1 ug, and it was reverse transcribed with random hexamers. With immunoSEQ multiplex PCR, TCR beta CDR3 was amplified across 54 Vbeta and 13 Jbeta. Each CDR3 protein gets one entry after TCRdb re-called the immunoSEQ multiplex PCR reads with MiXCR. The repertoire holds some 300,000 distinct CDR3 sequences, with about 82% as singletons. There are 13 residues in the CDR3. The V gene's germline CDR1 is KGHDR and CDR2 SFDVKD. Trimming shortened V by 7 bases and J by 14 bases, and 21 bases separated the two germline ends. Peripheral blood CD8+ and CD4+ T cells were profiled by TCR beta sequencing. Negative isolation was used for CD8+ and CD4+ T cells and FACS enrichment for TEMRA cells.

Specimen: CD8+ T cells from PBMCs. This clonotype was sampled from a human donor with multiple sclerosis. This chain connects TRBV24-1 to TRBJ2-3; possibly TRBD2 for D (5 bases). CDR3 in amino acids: CATSSPDRDTRYF. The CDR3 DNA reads TGTGCCACCAGCTCCCCCGACCGGGATACTAGGTATTTT.